These 21 T cell receptor beta chains were sequenced from one sample in a study of blood T cells in healthy people across ages. Using a J-beta primer mix together with a sample-barcoded 5' primer, a second PCR was run for 7 to 11 cycles. TCRdb independently ran MiXCR on the 5' RACE reads; one entry per CDR3 protein. The table shows about 1.4 million distinct CDR3 sequences, with almost 60% occurring only once. The specimen sequenced was blood. These receptors all come from a man between 18 and 35 years old in good health.

This chain connects TRBV3-1 to TRBJ2-1; 7 bases align to TRBD1. The CDR3 totals 14 residues. The germline gives CDR1 LGHDT, CDR2 YNNKEL (reference sequence). Losses at the gene ends were 4 bases for V and 7 bases for J; bases not matched to a gene: 7. The CDR3 nucleotides read TGTGCCAGCAGCCCGAACAGGGGAGTAAATGAGCAGTTCTTC. This gives the protein CASSPNRGVNEQFF.

V is TRBV20-1 and J is TRBJ2-7, with 8 bases that match TRBD1. From germline, CDR1 is DFQATT and CDR2 SNEGSKA (reference sequence). J lost 0 bases, V lost 3 bases, and 10 bases had no gene match. The length of the CDR3 is 16 residues. CDR3 DNA: TGCAGTGCTAGGACCCTCGGACAGGGAGTCTCCTACGAGCAGTACTTC. Protein product: CSARTLGQGVSYEQYF.

The gene calls are TRBV5-6 and TRBJ2-3, with D possibly matching TRBD1 (6 bases). CDR3 length: 13 amino acids. The V and J ends lost 2 bases and 7 bases respectively, with 11 bases between them. CDR1 is SGHDT and CDR2 is YYEEEE in the germline V gene. The CDR3 reads CASSFGQLNTQYF. CDR3 bases: TGTGCCAGCAGCTTCGGACAGCTTAATACGCAGTATTTT.

Regarding this clonotype: Germline and junction disagree at one end, which may indicate a read error. This sequence joins TRBV4-1 and TRBJ2-5, with 11 bases matching TRBD2. From germline, CDR1 is MGHRA and CDR2 YSYEKL. The CDR3 length is 17 residues. CDR3 in amino acids: CASGQVPGLAVQETQYF. The CDR3 DNA reads as TGCGCCAGCGGCCAAGTACCGGGACTAGCGGTCCAAGAGACCCAGTACTTC.

This chain connects TRBV6-6 to TRBJ2-3; no clear D gene. The germline V and J ends were trimmed by 7 bases and 2 bases, with 16 bases remaining between them. This CDR3 has 15 amino acids. CDR1 and CDR2 from the germline V gene are MNHNY and SVGAGI (reference sequence). CDR3 DNA: TGTGCCAGCACCAGTGTAGGTTCATACACAGATACGCAGTATTTT. This sequence encodes CASTSVGSYTDTQYF.

This clonotype was seen only a few times. This chain connects TRBV12-3 or TRBV12-4 to TRBJ1-6, with TRBD1 matching over 9 bases. Germline trimming cut 4 bases from V and 3 bases from J; bases unmatched to any gene: 7. This CDR3 is 17 amino acids long. CDR3 loop: CASSWTGEDFYNSPLHF. Here the CDR3 DNA reads TGTGCCAGCAGTTGGACAGGGGAGGACTTCTATAATTCACCCCTCCACTTT.

This clonotype appeared a few times. V is TRBV10-3 and J is TRBJ2-7; 13 positions agree with TRBD2. Germline CDR1 ENHRY, CDR2 SYGVKD. The CDR3 has 17 amino acids. J lost 7 bases, V lost 6 bases, and 15 bases had no gene match. The CDR3 protein is CAIREALTGTSGMEQYF. CDR3 DNA: TGTGCCATCAGGGAAGCCTTGACCGGGACTAGCGGGATGGAGCAGTACTTC.

The table lists this clonotype with a few counts. This chain links TRBV27 with TRBJ2-1; TRBD1 is a possible D gene (6 bases). The V gene lost 2 bases and the J gene lost 6 bases, with 11 bases spanning the gap. The CDR3 is 14 residues long. Germline values: CDR1 MNHEY, CDR2 SMNVEV (reference sequence). Here the CDR3 DNA reads TGTGCCAGCAGTTTAGTGGTAGGGGGCAATGAGCAGTTCTTC. It yields the protein CASSLVVGGNEQFF.

The V and J genes are TRBV4-3 and TRBJ2-6, with a tentative D call TRBD2 (6 bases). Germline lookup yields CDR1 LGHNA and CDR2 YSLEER. This CDR3 comprises 18 residues. The V end lost 4 bases, the J end lost 4 bases, and 20 bases lay between the germline ends. The CDR3 loop is CASSLGGLDGSGANVLTF. In DNA, the CDR3 is TGCGCCAGCAGCCTGGGAGGACTGGATGGCTCCGGGGCCAACGTCCTGACTTTC.

The chain couples TRBV4-2 to TRBJ2-3, with 11 nucleotides matching TRBD2. Germline loops: CDR1 LGHNA, CDR2 YNFKEQ. This CDR3 contains 17 residues. Unmatched junction bases numbered 4, after V lost 2 bases and J lost 0 bases. The CDR3 DNA follows: TGTGCCAGCAGCCAACAGACTAGCGGGATAAGCACAGATACGCAGTATTTT. Its translation: CASSQQTSGISTDTQYF.

The chain is built from TRBV20-1 and TRBJ2-1, with TRBD2 matching over 11 bases. Germline lookup yields CDR1 DFQATT and CDR2 SNEGSKA (reference sequence). This CDR3 is 19 amino acids long. The J segment lost 0 bases and the V segment lost 6 bases, leaving 16 bases of the junction unmatched. The CDR3 loop is CSAEDINSSGRPSYNEQFF. DNA for the CDR3: TGCAGTGCCGAGGATATCAATTCTAGCGGGAGGCCCTCCTACAATGAGCAGTTCTTC.

V is TRBV4-1 and J is TRBJ1-4, with D possibly being TRBD1 (5 bases). The CDR3 is made up of 15 amino acids. Trimming took off 0 bases at V and 13 bases at J, with 18 bases between the two ends. The germline CDR1 and CDR2 sequences are MGHRA and YSYEKL. The CDR3 loop reads CASSQESGTPNRLFF. DNA of the CDR3: TGCGCCAGCAGCCAAGAATCCGGGACCCCGAACCGACTGTTTTTT.

In DNA, the CDR3 is TGCAGCGTTGAGGTTCCACACGGGGGGTACGAGCAGTACTTC. Protein sequence: CSVEVPHGGYEQYF. The chain links TRBV29-1 to TRBJ2-7; 7 positions agree with TRBD2. From germline, CDR1 is SQVTM and CDR2 ANQGSEA. V gave up 3 bases and J gave up 4 bases; unmatched junction bases: 9. This CDR3 has 14 residues.

The rearrangement joins TRBV13 to TRBJ1-1; D remains ambiguous. The CDR3 length is 13 residues. V was trimmed by 8 bases and J by 5 bases, leaving 15 bases between them. Looked up from germline, CDR1 is PRHDT and CDR2 is FYEKMQ (reference sequence). Written as DNA, the CDR3 is TGTGCCAGCGGCCTACCGATTAAGACTGAAGCTTTCTTT. Amino acid sequence: CASGLPIKTEAFF.

With regard to this clonotype: Mismatch with germline at one junction end may stem from a read error. The genes are TRBV4-2 and TRBJ1-2, with 9 bases fitting TRBD1. The length of the CDR3 is 14 residues. Germline CDR1 is LGHNA and CDR2 is YNFKEQ. The CDR3 is CASSQETGGYGCTF. As DNA, the CDR3 is TGTGCCAGCAGCCAAGAGACAGGGGGTTATGGCTGCACCTTC.

This clonotype was seen a few times. The rearrangement joins TRBV6-5 to TRBJ2-7; D tentatively fits TRBD1 or TRBD2 (6 bases each). Germline values: CDR1 MNHEY, CDR2 SVGAGI. With 8 bases removed from V and 0 bases from J, the gap between germline ends came to 17 bases. The CDR3 has 15 residues. For the CDR3, the DNA is TGTGCCAGCCGACGCGGAGGGGACAACTCCTACGAGCAGTACTTC. Translated, it gives CASRRGGDNSYEQYF.

The rearrangement links TRBV20-1 to TRBJ1-2, with D possibly being TRBD1 (6 bases). Between the trimmed V and J ends, which lost 1 base and 1 base, there was a span of 10 bases. There are 14 residues in the CDR3. CDR1 DFQATT and CDR2 SNEGSKA come from the germline V gene (reference sequence). CDR3 in amino acids: CSARGGADNYGYTF. The CDR3 DNA sequence: TGCAGTGCTAGAGGGGGGGCCGATAACTATGGCTACACCTTC.

This chain uses TRBV4-1 with TRBJ2-7; D uncertain. The DNA end is a closer match to TRBJ2-5, so the J assignment may be wrong. Germline CDR1 MGHRA, CDR2 YSYEKL. The CDR3 consists of 12 residues. This CDR3 reads CASSDLPGTQYF. CDR3 sequence (DNA): TGCGCCAGCAGCGACCTCCCCGGGACCCAGTACTTC.

This clonotype occurred a few times. The chain has TRBV5-7 and TRBJ2-7; D might be TRBD2 (5 bases). TRBV5-7 is designated an ORF whose function remains uncertain. The length of the CDR3 is 14 residues. Trimming took 3 bases from V and 2 from J, leaving 12 bases between them. The chain's CDR3 is CASSCRTFPYEQYF. In nucleotides, the CDR3 is TGTGCCAGCAGCTGTAGGACTTTTCCCTACGAGCAGTACTTC.

V and J are TRBV20-1 and TRBJ2-3; 9 bases are a match to TRBD2. This CDR3 spans 15 amino acids. Germline V gene data show CDR1 as DFQATT and CDR2 as SNEGSKA (reference sequence). V shed 2 bases, J shed 2 bases, and the junction held 5 bases outside the gene matches. The CDR3 is CSARPPSGVTDTQYF. The CDR3 DNA reads as TGCAGTGCTAGACCCCCTAGCGGGGTCACAGATACGCAGTATTTT.

The chain employs TRBV29-1 and TRBJ2-5, with a weak D call TRBD1 (5 bases). V lost 4 bases to trimming and J lost 4 bases, with 10 bases between them. Germline lookup yields CDR1 SQVTM and CDR2 ANQGSEA. The CDR3 loop spans 12 amino acids. CDR3 nucleotides: TGCAGCGTTGGATACAGGTCAGAGACCCAGTACTTC. It encodes CSVGYRSETQYF.